The 31 T cell receptor beta chains presented below share a single source sample, sequenced in a study of graft-versus-host responses after intestinal transplantation (dated by TCRdb to the early 2020s). Libraries were built with the immunoSEQ multiplex PCR assay. Drawn from immuneACCESS, this table holds only the in-frame rearrangements with V and J called that TCRdb kept. Clones are partly lost; checked studies trace under half to an unresolved V gene and leave the rest unexplained. Within this sample are about 97,000 clones, with approximately 90% of them counted one time only. In total, the top ten clones hold about 16% of the sample. The sequenced sample was PBMCs, obtained about 450 days after intestinal transplant. These receptors were obtained from a human patient who received an intestinal transplant, so some T cells may come from the graft donor.

J is TRBJ1-1 and V is TRBV6-5; 8 nucleotides match TRBD1. V lost 4 bases to trimming and J lost 0 bases; unmatched junction nucleotides: 4. CDR1 and CDR2 (germline): MNHEY, SVGAGI. The CDR3 has 15 amino acids. The CDR3 sequence: CASSSGDRMNTEAFF. The CDR3 DNA sequence: TGTGCCAGCAGTTCCGGGGACAGGATGAACACTGAAGCTTTCTTT.

A single count supports this clone. The V gene is TRBV7-6, the J gene TRBJ2-2; D is ambiguous. The V end was cut by 5 bases, the J end by 6 bases, with 4 bases between. The germline V gene has CDR1 SGHVS and CDR2 FNYEAQ. CDR3 length equals 11 residues. CDR3 sequence (DNA): TGTGCCAGCAGCCCCCCCGGGGAGCTGTTTTTT. Amino acid sequence: CASSPPGELFF.

The chain links TRBV27 to TRBJ1-2, with a weak D call TRBD1 (5 bases). The V and J ends lost 5 bases and 5 bases respectively, with 12 bases between them. This CDR3 spans 13 amino acids. CDR1 is MNHEY and CDR2 is SMNVEV in the germline V gene (reference sequence). The CDR3 DNA is TGTGCCAGCAGTCTCGGGACGGGGTATGGCTACACCTTC. This encodes CASSLGTGYGYTF.

V usage is TRBV19 and J usage is TRBJ1-1; D is unclear. The CDR3 has 13 amino acids. V dropped 5 bases and J dropped 4 bases, with 11 bases sitting between them. Germline V lookup: CDR1 LNHDA, CDR2 SQIVND (reference sequence). CDR3 DNA sequence: TGTGCCAGTAGTCCGTCAAGTGTCACTGAAGCTTTCTTT. Its protein is CASSPSSVTEAFF.

V and J are TRBV10-2 and TRBJ1-1, with unresolved D. V lost 5 bases, J lost 1 base, and 5 bases lay in between. There are 12 residues in the CDR3. The V gene's germline CDR1 is WSHSY and CDR2 SAAADI. The CDR3 coding sequence is TGCGCCAGCAGTCAGCGGAACACTGAAGCTTTCTTT. It encodes CASSQRNTEAFF.

The chain has TRBV29-1 and TRBJ1-1; perhaps TRBD1 as D (6 bases). The CDR3 sequence is 11 residues long. The V gene lost 2 bases and the J gene lost 9 bases, with 10 bases spanning the gap. CDR1 and CDR2 from the germline V gene are SQVTM and ANQGSEA. CDR3 protein: CSVESGGQAFF. In DNA, the CDR3 is TGCAGCGTTGAATCCGGGGGGCAAGCTTTCTTT.

CDR3 sequence (DNA): TGTGCCAGCAGTTCCCGCGACCCCTATGGCTACACCTTC. Protein product: CASSSRDPYGYTF. The chain is built from TRBV6-6 and TRBJ1-2; D ambiguous. This CDR3 is built from 13 residues. The germline gives CDR1 MNHNY, CDR2 SVGAGI (reference sequence). V shed 4 bases and J shed 4 bases, with 10 bases lying between them.

The rearrangement uses TRBV5-1 and TRBJ1-4, with TRBD1 matching 7 bases. After removal of 9 bases from V and 0 bases from J, the junction contained 17 bases not matched to a gene. This CDR3 has 18 amino acids. Per germline, CDR1 SGHRS and CDR2 YFSETQ. The CDR3: CATDRARVSHATNEKLFF. CDR3 coding DNA: TGCGCCACTGACAGGGCTCGCGTGAGCCATGCAACTAATGAAAAACTGTTTTTT.

A remark on this clone: Sequence at one end of the junction differs from germline and may be a read error. This sequence joins TRBV10-2 and TRBJ1-6, with unresolved D. The CDR3 is 14 residues long. Germline V gene data show CDR1 as WSHSY and CDR2 as SAAADI. The CDR3 protein is CASNESSENSPLHF. The CDR3 region has the DNA TGCGCCAGCAATGAGTCGAGTGAGAATTCACCCCTCCACTTT.

V and J are TRBV6-1 and TRBJ2-1; D uncertain. From germline, CDR1 is MNHNS and CDR2 SASEGT. CDR3 size: 13 residues. V was cut by 6 bases and J by 6 bases, with 12 bases left in between. In DNA, the CDR3 is TGTGCCAGCAGAAATGGCCCCTCCAATGAGCAGTTCTTC. Protein product: CASRNGPSNEQFF.

The chain carries TRBV4-1 and TRBJ2-7; the match to TRBD2 covers 9 bases. The CDR3 has 16 amino acids. CDR1 MGHRA and CDR2 YSYEKL come from the germline V gene. V lost 1 base, J lost 2 bases, and 6 bases stayed unmatched. The CDR3 spells CASSQALAGPTYEQYF. DNA for the CDR3: TGCGCCAGCAGCCAAGCTCTAGCGGGACCAACCTACGAGCAGTACTTC.

This chain links TRBV5-1 with TRBJ1-1; D is possibly TRBD1 (6 bases). The V gene lost 3 bases and the J gene lost 2 bases, with 11 bases spanning the gap. Germline V CDR1 and CDR2: SGHRS, YFSETQ. The CDR3 runs 14 residues. CDR3 protein: CASSWGQSNTEAFF. The CDR3 region has the DNA TGCGCCAGCAGCTGGGGACAATCCAACACTGAAGCTTTCTTT.

This sequence joins TRBV9 and TRBJ1-1; D ambiguous. In germline, CDR1 is SGDLS, CDR2 YYNGEE. V lost 0 bases, J lost 3 bases, and 3 bases lay in between. CDR3 size: 12 residues. The CDR3 is CASSVDDTEAFF. CDR3 nucleotide sequence: TGTGCCAGCAGCGTAGATGACACTGAAGCTTTCTTT.

The CDR3 DNA follows: TGTGCCAGCAGTTTAGGACAGGGGAATTCACCCCTCCACTTT. This sequence encodes CASSLGQGNSPLHF. The chain joins TRBV27 to TRBJ1-6; 9 bases are a match to TRBD1. This CDR3 contains 14 residues. Germline trimming cut 2 bases from V and 7 bases from J; bases unmatched to any gene: 0. The V gene's germline CDR1 is MNHEY and CDR2 SMNVEV (reference sequence).

The chain combines TRBV10-3 with TRBJ2-1; 10 bases are a match to TRBD2. The V segment lost 5 bases and the J segment 0 bases; nucleotides outside the gene matches: 10. The V gene's germline CDR1 is ENHRY and CDR2 SYGVKD. The CDR3 sequence is 18 residues long. CDR3 coding DNA: TGTGCCATCAGTAGTAGCGGGGGGACGAGGAGCTCCTACAATGAGCAGTTCTTC. Protein: CAISSSGGTRSSYNEQFF.

The rearrangement uses TRBV5-1 and TRBJ2-3; D is possibly TRBD1 (6 bases). Germline loops: CDR1 SGHRS, CDR2 YFSETQ. The CDR3 length is 15 residues. The ends were cut back, 2 bases at V and 0 bases at J, with 10 bases in the middle. The CDR3 spells CASSFVGASTDTQYF. The CDR3 nucleotides read TGCGCCAGCAGCTTTGTGGGGGCCAGCACAGATACGCAGTATTTT.

The gene calls are TRBV20-1 and TRBJ1-2; D may be TRBD1 (6 bases). The ends were cut back, 5 bases at V and 6 bases at J, with 10 bases in the middle. The CDR3 extends over 11 amino acids. CDR1 is DFQATT, CDR2 SNEGSKA, per germline (reference sequence). CDR3: CSAPGAHGYTF. The CDR3 bases are TGCAGTGCTCCAGGGGCCCATGGCTACACCTTC.

The genes are TRBV28 and TRBJ1-1; no firm D call. This CDR3 region has 14 residues. Looked up from germline, CDR1 is MDHEN and CDR2 is SYDVKM. V was shortened by 2 bases and J by 1 base, with 8 bases between the two germline ends. CDR3 sequence reads: CASSLGWKNTEAFF. The DNA for the CDR3 is TGTGCCAGCAGTTTAGGGTGGAAGAACACTGAAGCTTTCTTT.

The genes are TRBV29-1 and TRBJ1-2; no clear D. V gave up 6 bases and J gave up 4 bases, with 12 bases separating them. CDR3 length: 12 residues. Germline CDR1 SQVTM, CDR2 ANQGSEA. In nucleotides, the CDR3 is TGCAGCGTCCCCCTTGGCGGCTATGGCTACACCTTC. This codes for CSVPLGGYGYTF.

The chain links TRBV6-1 to TRBJ2-2; no clear D gene. The CDR3 loop spans 12 amino acids. The germline gives CDR1 MNHNS, CDR2 SASEGT. The V end lost 7 bases, the J end lost 7 bases, and 10 bases lay between the germline ends. CDR3 sequence: CASMVPIGELFF. CDR3 coding DNA: TGTGCCAGCATGGTCCCCATCGGGGAGCTGTTTTTT.

This clone appeared a single time. J is TRBJ2-5 and V is TRBV6-5; D is perhaps TRBD1 or TRBD2 (6 bases each). The V end was cut by 0 bases, the J end by 2 bases, with 10 bases between. Germline CDR1 reads MNHEY; CDR2 reads SVGAGI. The CDR3 runs 15 residues. CDR3 in DNA: TGTGCCAGCAGTTACTCGAAGGGGGGACAAGAGACCCAGTACTTC. This translates into CASSYSKGGQETQYF.

This clone was recorded once. V gene TRBV6-1 combines with J gene TRBJ1-5; no clear D gene. CDR1 and CDR2 (germline): MNHNS, SASEGT. V was shortened by 8 bases and J by 3 bases, with 8 bases between the two germline ends. The CDR3 is made up of 12 amino acids. Written as DNA, the CDR3 is TGTGCCAGCGAACGGTCCAATCAGCCCCAGCATTTT. This sequence encodes CASERSNQPQHF.

The CDR3 DNA sequence: TGTGCCAGCAGCTCCCCACAGGGGCAGGGAGATACGCAGTATTTT. It encodes CASSSPQGQGDTQYF. This chain joins TRBV7-6 and TRBJ2-3; 7 bases match TRBD1. CDR3 length: 15 amino acids. Germline CDR1 reads SGHVS; CDR2 reads FNYEAQ. J gave up 5 bases and V 4 bases, and 9 bases lay outside the gene matches.

V usage is TRBV29-1 and J usage is TRBJ2-5; weak D call: TRBD1 (7 bases). CDR3 length: 12 amino acids. V was cut by 7 bases and J by 5 bases, with 14 bases left in between. Germline-derived CDR1 and CDR2 are SQVTM and ANQGSEA. CDR3 bases: TGCAGCGGTCAATCAGGGGGGGAGACCCAGTACTTC. Its protein is CSGQSGGETQYF.

The rearrangement joins TRBV25-1 to TRBJ2-7; 10 bases match TRBD2. CDR1 is MGHDK, CDR2 SYGVNS, per germline. There are 14 residues in the CDR3. With 5 bases clipped from V and 3 bases from J, the junction kept 4 bases outside the gene matches. The CDR3 DNA sequence: TGTGCCAGCAGTCGGCTAGCGGGGGACTACGAGCAGTACTTC. Translated: CASSRLAGDYEQYF.

Details on this clone: A junction boundary mismatches the germline segment, possibly from a read error. The V and J genes are TRBV15 and TRBJ1-2; tentative D call: TRBD1 (5 bases). This CDR3 has 14 amino acids. The germline CDR1 and CDR2 sequences are LNHNV and YYDKDF (reference sequence). Here the CDR3 reads CVTSREGNPYGYTF. DNA of the CDR3: TGTGTCACCAGCAGAGAGGGGAACCCCTATGGCTACACCTTC.

The CDR3 coding sequence is TGTGCCAGCAGCTTAGAACGGGGCAATTCACCCCTCCACTTT. Translating gives CASSLERGNSPLHF. The gene calls are TRBV7-9 and TRBJ1-6, with D perhaps matching TRBD1 (5 bases). Trimming cost V 1 base and J 7 bases, with 8 bases left between them. Germline values: CDR1 SEHNR, CDR2 FQNEAQ (reference sequence). The CDR3 covers 14 residues. The complete variable domain, with remaining parts taken from reference TRBV7-9 and TRBJ1-6, reads DTGVSQNPRHKITKRGQNVTFRCDPISEHNRLYWYRQTLGQGPEFLTYFQNEAQLEKSRLLSDRFSAERPKGSFSTLEIQRTEQGDSAMYLCASSLERGNSPLHFGNGTRLTVT.

As regards this clone: One end of the junction varies from germline; a read error may be responsible. The chain carries TRBV7-7 and TRBJ2-5; the D is unclear. Looked up from germline, CDR1 is SSHAT and CDR2 is FNYEAQ (reference sequence). This CDR3 contains 14 residues. The CDR3, as DNA: TGTGCTAGCAGCTCAGGCGGCAGCTGGGAGACCCAGTACTTC. Translation gives CASSSGGSWETQYF.

The chain joins TRBV6-6 to TRBJ1-5; perhaps TRBD1 as D (5 bases). Per germline, CDR1 MNHNY and CDR2 SVGAGI (reference sequence). The V end lost 2 bases, the J end lost 3 bases, and 11 bases lay between the germline ends. CDR3 size: 15 residues. The chain's CDR3 is CASSYPDRPNQPQHF. In nucleotides, the CDR3 is TGTGCCAGCAGTTACCCCGACAGACCCAATCAGCCCCAGCATTTT.

This sequence joins TRBV5-4 and TRBJ1-2, with 9 bases identical to TRBD1. The length of the CDR3 is 14 residues. With 4 bases clipped from V and 2 bases from J, the junction kept 3 bases outside the gene matches. The V gene's germline CDR1 is SGHNT and CDR2 YYREEE (reference sequence). CDR3 in amino acids: CASSRDRVNYGYTF. As DNA, the CDR3 is TGTGCCAGCAGCAGGGACAGGGTAAACTATGGCTACACCTTC. Together with reference TRBV5-4 and TRBJ1-2, the CDR3 gives the full variable domain: ETGVTQSPTHLIKTRGQQVTLRCSSQSGHNTVSWYQQALGQGPQFIFQYYREEENGRGNFPPRFSGLQFPNYSSELNVNALELDDSALYLCASSRDRVNYGYTFGSGTRLTVV.

The J gene is TRBJ1-1, the V gene TRBV2; D remains ambiguous. Trimming took 8 bases from V and 4 from J, leaving 14 bases between them. Germline V gene lookup returns CDR1 SNHLY and CDR2 FYNNEI. This CDR3 has 13 residues. The CDR3 region has the DNA TGTGCCAGCGGTCGGGGAATGGGCACTGAAGCTTTCTTT. Amino acid sequence: CASGRGMGTEAFF.